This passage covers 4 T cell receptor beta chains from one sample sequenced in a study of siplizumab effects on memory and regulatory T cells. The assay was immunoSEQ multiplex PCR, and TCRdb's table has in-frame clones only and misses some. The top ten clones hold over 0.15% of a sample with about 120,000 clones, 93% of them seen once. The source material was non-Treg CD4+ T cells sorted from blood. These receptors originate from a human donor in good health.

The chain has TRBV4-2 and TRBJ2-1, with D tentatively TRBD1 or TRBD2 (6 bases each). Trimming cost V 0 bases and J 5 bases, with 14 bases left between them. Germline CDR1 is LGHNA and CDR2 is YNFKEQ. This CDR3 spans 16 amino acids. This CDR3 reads CASSQDWGRGHNEQFF. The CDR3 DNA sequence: TGTGCCAGCAGCCAAGATTGGGGACGGGGGCACAATGAGCAGTTCTTC.

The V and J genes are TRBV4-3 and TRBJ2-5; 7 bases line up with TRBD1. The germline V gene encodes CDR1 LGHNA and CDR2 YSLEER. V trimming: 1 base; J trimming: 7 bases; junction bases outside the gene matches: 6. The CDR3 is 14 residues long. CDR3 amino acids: CASSQGGGDGTQYF. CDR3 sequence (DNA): TGCGCCAGCAGCCAAGGAGGGGGCGATGGGACCCAGTACTTC.

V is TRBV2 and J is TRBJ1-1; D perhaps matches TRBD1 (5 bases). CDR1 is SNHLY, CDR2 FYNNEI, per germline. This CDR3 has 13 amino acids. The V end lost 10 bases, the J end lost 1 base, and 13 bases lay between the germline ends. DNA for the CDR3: TGTGCCATTTGGGGGGTACGGAACACTGAAGCTTTCTTT. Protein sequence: CAIWGVRNTEAFF.

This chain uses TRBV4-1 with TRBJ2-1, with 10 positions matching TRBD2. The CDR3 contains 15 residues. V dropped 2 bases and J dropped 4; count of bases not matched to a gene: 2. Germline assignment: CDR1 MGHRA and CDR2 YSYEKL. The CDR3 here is CASSQTSGDYNEQFF. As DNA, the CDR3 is TGCGCCAGCAGCCAAACTAGCGGGGATTACAATGAGCAGTTCTTC.